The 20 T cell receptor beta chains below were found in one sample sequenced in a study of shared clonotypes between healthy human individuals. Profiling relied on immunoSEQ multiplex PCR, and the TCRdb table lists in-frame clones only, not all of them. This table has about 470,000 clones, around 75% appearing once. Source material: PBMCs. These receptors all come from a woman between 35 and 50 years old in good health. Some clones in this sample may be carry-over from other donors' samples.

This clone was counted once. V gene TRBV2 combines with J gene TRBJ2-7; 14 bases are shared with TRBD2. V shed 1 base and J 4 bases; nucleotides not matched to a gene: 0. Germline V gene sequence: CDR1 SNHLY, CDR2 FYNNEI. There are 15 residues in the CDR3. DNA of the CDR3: TGTGCCAGCAGTGAAGGACTAGCGGGAGGGTACGAGCAGTACTTC. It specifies CASSEGLAGGYEQYF. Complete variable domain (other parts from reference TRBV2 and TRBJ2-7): EPEVTQTPSHQVTQMGQEVILRCVPISNHLYFYWYRQILGQKVEFLVSFYNNEISEKSEIFDDQFSVERPDGSNFTLKIRSTKLEDSAMYFCASSEGLAGGYEQYFGPGTRLTVT.

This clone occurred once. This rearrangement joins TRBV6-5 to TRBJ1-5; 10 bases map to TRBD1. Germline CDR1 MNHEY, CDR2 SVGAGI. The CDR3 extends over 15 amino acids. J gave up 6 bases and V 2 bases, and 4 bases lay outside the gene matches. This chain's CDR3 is CASSYRGTGVQPQHF. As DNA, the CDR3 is TGTGCCAGCAGTTACCGGGGGACAGGGGTTCAGCCCCAGCATTTT.

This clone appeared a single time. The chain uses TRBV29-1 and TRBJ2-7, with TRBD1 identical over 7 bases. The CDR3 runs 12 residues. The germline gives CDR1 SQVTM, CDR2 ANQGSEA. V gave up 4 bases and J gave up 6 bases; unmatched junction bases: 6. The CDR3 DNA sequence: TGCAGCGTTGGGGCAGGGGGAATCGAGCAGTACTTC. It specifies CSVGAGGIEQYF.

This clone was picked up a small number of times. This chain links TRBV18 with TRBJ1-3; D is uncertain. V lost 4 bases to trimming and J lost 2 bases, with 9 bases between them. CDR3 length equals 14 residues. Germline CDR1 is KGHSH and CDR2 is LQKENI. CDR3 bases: TGTGCCAGCTCACGACTCGAGGCTGGAAACACCATATATTTT. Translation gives CASSRLEAGNTIYF.

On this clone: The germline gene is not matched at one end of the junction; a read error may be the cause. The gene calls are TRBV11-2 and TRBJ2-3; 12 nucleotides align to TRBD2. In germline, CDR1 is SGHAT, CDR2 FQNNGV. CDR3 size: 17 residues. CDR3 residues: CASTLLTSGSPTDTQYF. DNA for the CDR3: TGTGCCAGCACCTTACTGACTAGCGGGAGCCCCACAGATACGCAGTATTTT.

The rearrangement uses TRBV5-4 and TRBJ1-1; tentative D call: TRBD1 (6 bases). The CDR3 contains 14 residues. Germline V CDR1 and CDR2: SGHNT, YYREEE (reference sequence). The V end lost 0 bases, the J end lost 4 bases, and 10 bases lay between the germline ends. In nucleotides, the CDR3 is TGTGCCAGCAGCTTGGACACAGGGAGCACTGAAGCTTTCTTT. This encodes CASSLDTGSTEAFF.

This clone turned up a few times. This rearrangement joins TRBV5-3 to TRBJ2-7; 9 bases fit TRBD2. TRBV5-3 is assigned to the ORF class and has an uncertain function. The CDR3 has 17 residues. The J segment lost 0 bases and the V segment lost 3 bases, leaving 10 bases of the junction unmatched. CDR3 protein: CARSSIAGAPSSYEQYF. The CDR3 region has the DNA TGTGCCAGAAGCTCTATAGCGGGGGCCCCGAGCTCCTACGAGCAGTACTTC.

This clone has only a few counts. CDR3 DNA: TGCGCCAGCAGCAGGGGTCCCGGGGAGCTGTTTTTT. Amino acids: CASSRGPGELFF. The chain recombines TRBV5-1 with TRBJ2-2, with a possible D match to TRBD1 (5 bases). The germline V and J ends were trimmed by 4 bases and 6 bases, with 7 bases remaining between them. From germline, CDR1 is SGHRS and CDR2 YFSETQ. The CDR3 is 12 residues long.

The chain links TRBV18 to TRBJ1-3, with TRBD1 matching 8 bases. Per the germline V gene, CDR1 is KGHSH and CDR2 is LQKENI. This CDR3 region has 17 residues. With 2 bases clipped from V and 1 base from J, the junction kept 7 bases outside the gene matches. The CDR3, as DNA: TGTGCCAGCTCACCAGTGGCAGGGGGCGATTCTGGAAACACCATATATTTT. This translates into CASSPVAGGDSGNTIYF.

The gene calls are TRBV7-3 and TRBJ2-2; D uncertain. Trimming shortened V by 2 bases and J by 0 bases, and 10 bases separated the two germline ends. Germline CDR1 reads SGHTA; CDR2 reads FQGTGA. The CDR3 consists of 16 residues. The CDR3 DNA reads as TGTGCCAGCAGCTTAGGCAGGCCGTCGAACACCGGGGAGCTGTTTTTT. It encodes CASSLGRPSNTGELFF.

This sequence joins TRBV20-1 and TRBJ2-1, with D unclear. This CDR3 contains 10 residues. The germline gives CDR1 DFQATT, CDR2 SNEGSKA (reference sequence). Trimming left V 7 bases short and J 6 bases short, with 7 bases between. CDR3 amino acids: CSGASNEQFF. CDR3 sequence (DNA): TGCAGTGGAGCCTCCAATGAGCAGTTCTTC.

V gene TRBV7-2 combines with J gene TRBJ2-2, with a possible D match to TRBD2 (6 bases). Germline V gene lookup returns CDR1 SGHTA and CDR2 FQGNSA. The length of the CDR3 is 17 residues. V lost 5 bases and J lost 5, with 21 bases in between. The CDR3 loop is CASSQSRGGTRTGELFF. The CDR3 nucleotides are TGTGCCAGCAGCCAATCCCGTGGGGGGACGCGGACCGGGGAGCTGTTTTTT.

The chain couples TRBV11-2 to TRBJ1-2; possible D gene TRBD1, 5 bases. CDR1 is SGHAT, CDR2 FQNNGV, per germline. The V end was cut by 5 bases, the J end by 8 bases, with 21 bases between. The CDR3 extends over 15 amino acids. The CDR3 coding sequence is TGTGCCAGCAGCCCCTCCGGCGGGGGGTATGGGGGCTACACCTTC. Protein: CASSPSGGGYGGYTF. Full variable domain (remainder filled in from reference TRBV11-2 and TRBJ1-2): EAGVAQSPRYKIIEKRQSVAFWCNPISGHATLYWYQQILGQGPKLLIQFQNNGVVDDSQLPKDRFSAERLKGVDSTLKIQPAKLEDSAVYLCASSPSGGGYGGYTFGSGTRLTVV.

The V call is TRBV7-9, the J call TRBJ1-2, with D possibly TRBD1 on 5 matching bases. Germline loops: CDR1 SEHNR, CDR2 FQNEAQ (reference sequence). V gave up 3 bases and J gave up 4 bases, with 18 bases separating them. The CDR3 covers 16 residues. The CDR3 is CASSLGGTPGGYGYTF. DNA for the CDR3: TGTGCCAGCAGCTTGGGGGGGACCCCGGGTGGCTATGGCTACACCTTC.

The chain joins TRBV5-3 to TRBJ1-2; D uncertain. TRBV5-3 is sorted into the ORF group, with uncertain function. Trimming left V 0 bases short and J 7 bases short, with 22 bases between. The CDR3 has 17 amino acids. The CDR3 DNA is TGTGCCAGAAGCTTGGTTTTCGTTTCCCGGGTGAAGTGTGGCTACACCTTC. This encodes CARSLVFVSRVKCGYTF.

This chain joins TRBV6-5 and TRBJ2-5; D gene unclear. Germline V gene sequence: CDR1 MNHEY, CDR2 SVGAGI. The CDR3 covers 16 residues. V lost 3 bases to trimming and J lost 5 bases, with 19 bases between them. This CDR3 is CASSYTSGSVSETQYF. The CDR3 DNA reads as TGTGCCAGCAGTTATACTTCGGGTTCGGTCAGTGAGACCCAGTACTTC.

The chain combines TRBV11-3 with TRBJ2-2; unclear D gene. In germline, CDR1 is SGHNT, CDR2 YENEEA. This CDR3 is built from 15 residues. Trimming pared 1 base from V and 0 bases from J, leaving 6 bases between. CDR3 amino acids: CASSLGGTNTGELFF. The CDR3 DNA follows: TGTGCCAGCAGCTTAGGCGGTACGAACACCGGGGAGCTGTTTTTT.

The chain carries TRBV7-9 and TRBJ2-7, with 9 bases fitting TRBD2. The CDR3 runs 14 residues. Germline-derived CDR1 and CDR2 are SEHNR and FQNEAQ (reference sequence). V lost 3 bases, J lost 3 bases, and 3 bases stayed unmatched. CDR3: CASSFSGRSYEQYF. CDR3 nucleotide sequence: TGTGCCAGCAGCTTCAGCGGGAGGAGCTACGAGCAGTACTTC.

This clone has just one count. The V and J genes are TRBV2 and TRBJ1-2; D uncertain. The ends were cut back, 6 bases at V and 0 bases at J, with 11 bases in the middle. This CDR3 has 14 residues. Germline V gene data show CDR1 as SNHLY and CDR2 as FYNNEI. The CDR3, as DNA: TGTGCCAGCAGCCTATCTCAGGCTAACTATGGCTACACCTTC. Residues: CASSLSQANYGYTF.

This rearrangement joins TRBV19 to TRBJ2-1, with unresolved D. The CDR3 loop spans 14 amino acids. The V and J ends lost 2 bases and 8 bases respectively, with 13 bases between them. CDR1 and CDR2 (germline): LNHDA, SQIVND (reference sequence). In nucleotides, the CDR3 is TGTGCCAGTAGTATACCCGGATTAAGGTATGAGCAGTTCTTC. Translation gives CASSIPGLRYEQFF.